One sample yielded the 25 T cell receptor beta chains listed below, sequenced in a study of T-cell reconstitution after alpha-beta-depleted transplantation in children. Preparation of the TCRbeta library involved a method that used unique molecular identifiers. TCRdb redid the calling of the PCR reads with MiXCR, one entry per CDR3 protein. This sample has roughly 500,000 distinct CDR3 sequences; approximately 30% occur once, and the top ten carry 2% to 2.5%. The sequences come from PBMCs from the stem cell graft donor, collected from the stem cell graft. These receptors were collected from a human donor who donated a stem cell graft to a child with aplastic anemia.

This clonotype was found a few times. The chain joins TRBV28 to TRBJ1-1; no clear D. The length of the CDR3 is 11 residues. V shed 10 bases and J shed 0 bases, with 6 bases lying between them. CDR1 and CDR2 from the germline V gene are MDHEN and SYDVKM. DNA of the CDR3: TGTGCCACCGTCCTGAACACTGAAGCTTTCTTT. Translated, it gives CATVLNTEAFF.

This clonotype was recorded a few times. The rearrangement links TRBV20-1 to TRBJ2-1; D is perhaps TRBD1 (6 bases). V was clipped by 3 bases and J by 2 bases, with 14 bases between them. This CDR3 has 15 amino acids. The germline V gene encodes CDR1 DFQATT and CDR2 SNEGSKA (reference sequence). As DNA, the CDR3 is TGCAGTGCTAGTTCAGGGGAGCCCGCCTACAATGAGCAGTTCTTC. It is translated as CSASSGEPAYNEQFF.

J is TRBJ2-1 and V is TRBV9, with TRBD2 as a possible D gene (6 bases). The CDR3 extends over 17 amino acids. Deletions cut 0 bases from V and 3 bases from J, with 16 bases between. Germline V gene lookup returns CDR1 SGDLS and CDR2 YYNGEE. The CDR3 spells CASSVAGAGGNYNEQFF. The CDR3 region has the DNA TGTGCCAGCAGCGTAGCCGGAGCGGGTGGGAACTACAATGAGCAGTTCTTC.

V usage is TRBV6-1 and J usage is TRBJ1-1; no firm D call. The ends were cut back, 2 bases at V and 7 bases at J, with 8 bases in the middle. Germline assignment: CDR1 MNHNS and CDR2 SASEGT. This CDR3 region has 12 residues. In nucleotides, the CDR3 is TGTGCCAGCAGTGAAACTCAATTTGAAGCTTTCTTT. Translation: CASSETQFEAFF.

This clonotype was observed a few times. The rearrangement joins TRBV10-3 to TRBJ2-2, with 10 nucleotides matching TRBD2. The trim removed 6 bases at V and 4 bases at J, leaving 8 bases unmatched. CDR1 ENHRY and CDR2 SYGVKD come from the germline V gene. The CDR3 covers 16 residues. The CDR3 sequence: CAISISSGRSTGELFF. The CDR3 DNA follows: TGTGCCATCAGCATTTCTAGCGGGAGAAGCACCGGGGAGCTGTTTTTT.

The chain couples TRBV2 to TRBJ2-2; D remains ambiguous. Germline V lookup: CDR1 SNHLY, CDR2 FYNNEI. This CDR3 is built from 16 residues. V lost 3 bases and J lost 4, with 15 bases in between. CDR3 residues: CASSDAAVLGTGELFF. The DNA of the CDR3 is TGTGCCAGCAGTGATGCGGCAGTTCTTGGCACCGGGGAGCTGTTTTTT.

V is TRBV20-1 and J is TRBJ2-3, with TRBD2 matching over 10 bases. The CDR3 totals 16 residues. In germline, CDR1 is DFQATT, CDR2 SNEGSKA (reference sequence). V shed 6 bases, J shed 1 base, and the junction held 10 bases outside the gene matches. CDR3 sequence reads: CSANALAGARTDTQYF. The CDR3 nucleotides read TGCAGTGCAAACGCGCTAGCGGGAGCCCGCACAGATACGCAGTATTTT.

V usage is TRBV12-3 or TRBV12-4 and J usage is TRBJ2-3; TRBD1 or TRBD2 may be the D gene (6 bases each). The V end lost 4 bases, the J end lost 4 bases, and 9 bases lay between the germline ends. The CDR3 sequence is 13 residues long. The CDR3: CASSSEGADTQYF. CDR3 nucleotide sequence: TGTGCCAGCAGTTCGGAGGGGGCAGATACGCAGTATTTT.

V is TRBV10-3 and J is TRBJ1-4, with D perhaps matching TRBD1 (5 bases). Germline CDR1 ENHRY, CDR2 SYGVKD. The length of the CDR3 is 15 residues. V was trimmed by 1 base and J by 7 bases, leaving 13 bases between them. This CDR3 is CAISEWGTTGEKLFF. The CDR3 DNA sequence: TGTGCCATCAGTGAGTGGGGGACGACCGGTGAAAAACTGTTTTTT.

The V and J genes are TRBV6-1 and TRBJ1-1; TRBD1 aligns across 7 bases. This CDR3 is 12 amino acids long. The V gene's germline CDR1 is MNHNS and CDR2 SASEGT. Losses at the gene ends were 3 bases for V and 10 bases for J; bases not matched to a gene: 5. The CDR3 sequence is CASSENRDRAFF. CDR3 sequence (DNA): TGTGCCAGCAGTGAGAACCGGGACAGAGCTTTCTTT.

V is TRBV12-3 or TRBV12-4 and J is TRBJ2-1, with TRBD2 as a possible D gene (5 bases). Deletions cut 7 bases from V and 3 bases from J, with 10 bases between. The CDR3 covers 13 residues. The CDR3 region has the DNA TGTGCCAGCAATGGCGGGCTCTACAATGAGCAGTTCTTC. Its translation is CASNGGLYNEQFF.

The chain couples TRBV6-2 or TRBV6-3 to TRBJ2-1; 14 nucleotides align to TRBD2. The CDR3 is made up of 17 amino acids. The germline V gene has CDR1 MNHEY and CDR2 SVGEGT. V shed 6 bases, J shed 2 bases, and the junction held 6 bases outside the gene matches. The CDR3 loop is CASSPGTSGSPYNEQFF. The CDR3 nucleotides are TGTGCCAGCAGCCCCGGGACTAGCGGGAGTCCCTACAATGAGCAGTTCTTC.

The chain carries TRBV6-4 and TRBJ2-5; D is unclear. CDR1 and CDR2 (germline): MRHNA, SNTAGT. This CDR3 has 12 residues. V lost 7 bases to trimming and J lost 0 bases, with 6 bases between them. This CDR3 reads CASTRYQETQYF. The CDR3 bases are TGTGCCAGCACCCGGTACCAAGAGACCCAGTACTTC.

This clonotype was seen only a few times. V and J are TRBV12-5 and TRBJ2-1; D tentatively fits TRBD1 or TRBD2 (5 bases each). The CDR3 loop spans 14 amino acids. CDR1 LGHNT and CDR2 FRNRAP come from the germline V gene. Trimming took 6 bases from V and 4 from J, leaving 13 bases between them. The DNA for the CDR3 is TGTGCTAGTGGCTGGGGGAGTTTGTACAATGAGCAGTTCTTC. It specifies CASGWGSLYNEQFF.

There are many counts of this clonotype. CDR3 nucleotide sequence: TGTGCCAGCAGCTTAACGGCATCCTACAATGAGCAGTTCTTC. Residues: CASSLTASYNEQFF. The rearrangement uses TRBV7-2 and TRBJ2-1; D unclear. The CDR3 is 14 amino acids. Trimming left V 2 bases short and J 1 base short, with 6 bases between. Germline CDR1 and CDR2: SGHTA and FQGNSA.

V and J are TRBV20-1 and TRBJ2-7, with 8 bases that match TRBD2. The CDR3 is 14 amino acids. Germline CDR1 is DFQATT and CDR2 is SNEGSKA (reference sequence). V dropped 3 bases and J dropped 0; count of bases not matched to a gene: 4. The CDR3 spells CSASKRESSYEQYF. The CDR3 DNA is TGCAGTGCTAGTAAGCGGGAGAGCTCCTACGAGCAGTACTTC.

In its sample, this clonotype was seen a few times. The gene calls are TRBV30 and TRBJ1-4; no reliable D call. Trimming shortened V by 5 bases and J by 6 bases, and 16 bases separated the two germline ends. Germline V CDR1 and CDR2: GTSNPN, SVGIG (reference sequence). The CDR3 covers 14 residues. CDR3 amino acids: CAWQTGSTHEKLFF. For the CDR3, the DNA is TGTGCCTGGCAGACGGGTTCGACGCATGAAAAACTGTTTTTT.

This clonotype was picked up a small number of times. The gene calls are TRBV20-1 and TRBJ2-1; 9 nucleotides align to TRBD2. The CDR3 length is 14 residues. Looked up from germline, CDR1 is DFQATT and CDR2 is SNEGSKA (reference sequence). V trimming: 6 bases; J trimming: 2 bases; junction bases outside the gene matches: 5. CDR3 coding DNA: TGCAGTGCGACGGCGGGAGGGACCTACAATGAGCAGTTCTTC. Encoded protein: CSATAGGTYNEQFF.

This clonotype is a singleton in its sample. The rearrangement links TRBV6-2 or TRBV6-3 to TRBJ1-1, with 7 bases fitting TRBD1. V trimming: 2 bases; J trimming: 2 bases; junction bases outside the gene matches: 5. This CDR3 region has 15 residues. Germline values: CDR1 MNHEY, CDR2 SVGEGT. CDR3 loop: CASSYPYRGNTEAFF. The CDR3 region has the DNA TGTGCCAGCAGTTACCCCTACAGGGGCAACACTGAAGCTTTCTTT.

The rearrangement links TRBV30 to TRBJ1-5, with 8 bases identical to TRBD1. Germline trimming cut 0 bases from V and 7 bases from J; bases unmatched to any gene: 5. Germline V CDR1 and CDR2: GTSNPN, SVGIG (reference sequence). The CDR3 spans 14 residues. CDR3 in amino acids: CAWSVGTGQQPQHF. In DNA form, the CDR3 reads TGTGCCTGGAGTGTAGGGACAGGCCAGCAGCCCCAGCATTTT.

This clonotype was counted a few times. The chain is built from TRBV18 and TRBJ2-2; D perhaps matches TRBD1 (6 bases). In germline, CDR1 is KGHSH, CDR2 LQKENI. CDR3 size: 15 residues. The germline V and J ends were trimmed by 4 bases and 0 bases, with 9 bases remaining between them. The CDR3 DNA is TGTGCCAGCTCACTTGACAGGCCGAACACCGGGGAGCTGTTTTTT. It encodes CASSLDRPNTGELFF.

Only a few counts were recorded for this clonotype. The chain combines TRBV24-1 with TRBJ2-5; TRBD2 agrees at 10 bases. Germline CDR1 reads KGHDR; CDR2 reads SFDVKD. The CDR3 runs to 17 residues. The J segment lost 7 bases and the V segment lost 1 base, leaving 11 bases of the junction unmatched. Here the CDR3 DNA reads TGTGCCACCAGTGATTTAGCGTCTAGCGGGAGTAGTGGGACCCAGTACTTC. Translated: CATSDLASSGSSGTQYF.

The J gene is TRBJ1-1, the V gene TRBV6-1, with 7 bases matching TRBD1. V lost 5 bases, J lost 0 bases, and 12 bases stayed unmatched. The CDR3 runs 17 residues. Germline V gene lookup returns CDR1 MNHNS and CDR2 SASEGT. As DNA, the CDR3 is TGTGCCAGCAGTCAAAAACTCCAGGGGGTGATGAACACTGAAGCTTTCTTT. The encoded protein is CASSQKLQGVMNTEAFF.

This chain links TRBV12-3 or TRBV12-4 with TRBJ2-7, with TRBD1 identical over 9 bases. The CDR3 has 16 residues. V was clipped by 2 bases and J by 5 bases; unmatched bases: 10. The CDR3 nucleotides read TGTGCCAGCAGTTTATTTGGGGACAGGGTTCCGGACGAGCAGTACGTC. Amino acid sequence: CASSLFGDRVPDEQYV.

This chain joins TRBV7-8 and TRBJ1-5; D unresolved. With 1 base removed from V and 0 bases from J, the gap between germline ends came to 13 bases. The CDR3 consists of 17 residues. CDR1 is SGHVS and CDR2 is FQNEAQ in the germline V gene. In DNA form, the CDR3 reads TGTGCCAGCAGCTTAGAGGGCAGAATTAATAGCAATCAGCCCCAGCATTTT. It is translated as CASSLEGRINSNQPQHF. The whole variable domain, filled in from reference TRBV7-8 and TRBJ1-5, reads GAGVSQSPRYKVAKRGQDVALRCDPISGHVSLFWYQQALGQGPEFLTYFQNEAQLDKSGLPSDRFFAERPEGSVSTLKIQRTQQEDSAVYLCASSLEGRINSNQPQHFGDGTRLSIL.